A single sample is the source of the 20 T cell receptor beta chains below, sequenced in a study of post-analysis software for immune sequencing data. The TCR beta cDNA libraries contained unique molecular identifiers. From the PCR reads, TCRdb called clonotypes with MiXCR, one entry per CDR3 protein. The sample includes 400,000 to 500,000 distinct CDR3 sequences, 39% of them seen just once. General study points: In patients, TRBV5-6, TRBV5-1 and TRBV20-1 belonged to roughly 5 TRBV segments found more frequently than in controls.

These receptors have no known antigen. The sequenced sample was blood. The receptors derive from a girl aged 2-9 years with multiple sclerosis.

V usage is TRBV29-1 and J usage is TRBJ2-5; D is perhaps TRBD2 (6 bases). CDR3 size: 15 residues. V was trimmed by 7 bases and J by 4 bases, leaving 22 bases between them. The V gene's germline CDR1 is SQVTM and CDR2 ANQGSEA. The CDR3 DNA reads as TGCAGCGCTCGCATTGGACCTCGCGGGGCAGAGACCCAGTACTTC. Its protein is CSARIGPRGAETQYF.

This clonotype appeared a few times. The genes are TRBV3-1 and TRBJ1-4; 11 nucleotides align to TRBD1. With 4 bases clipped from V and 0 bases from J, the junction kept 1 base outside the gene matches. Germline V gene lookup returns CDR1 LGHDT and CDR2 YNNKEL (reference sequence). This CDR3 region has 16 residues. CDR3 loop: CASSLGQGATNEKLFF. The CDR3 DNA reads as TGTGCCAGCAGCCTGGGACAGGGGGCAACTAATGAAAAACTGTTTTTT.

This clonotype was observed a handful of times. This chain connects TRBV29-1 to TRBJ1-2; TRBD1 matches at 9 bases. Germline V gene sequence: CDR1 SQVTM, CDR2 ANQGSEA. This CDR3 has 18 amino acids. V dropped 4 bases and J dropped 4; count of bases not matched to a gene: 19. The DNA for the CDR3 is TGCAGCGTTGTGGGTGCCGGGACAGGGTTTAACTATGTCTATGGCTACACCTTC. Amino acids: CSVVGAGTGFNYVYGYTF.

This clonotype was counted once. V gene TRBV2 combines with J gene TRBJ2-3; no clear D gene. Trimming pared 4 bases from V and 4 bases from J, leaving 6 bases between. The CDR3 loop spans 12 amino acids. Germline assignment: CDR1 SNHLY and CDR2 FYNNEI. CDR3 DNA sequence: TGTGCCAGCAGTGGGAAGCCAGATACGCAGTATTTT. Its translation is CASSGKPDTQYF.

This rearrangement joins TRBV6-1 to TRBJ2-1; possibly TRBD2 for D (6 bases). CDR3 length: 17 residues. In germline, CDR1 is MNHNS, CDR2 SASEGT. Trimming cost V 6 bases and J 5 bases, with 23 bases left between them. The CDR3 spells CASSPTFYRTNNNEQFF. The CDR3 DNA reads TGTGCCAGCAGCCCTACGTTCTATAGGACTAACAACAATGAGCAGTTCTTC.

This chain connects TRBV4-3 to TRBJ1-2, with a possible D match to TRBD1 (6 bases). Germline assignment: CDR1 LGHNA and CDR2 YSLEER. The V end lost 0 bases, the J end lost 6 bases, and 14 bases lay between the germline ends. CDR3 length: 15 residues. CDR3 amino acids: CASSQDRGAQDGYTF. Written as DNA, the CDR3 is TGCGCCAGCAGCCAAGATCGGGGGGCGCAGGATGGCTACACCTTC.

The gene calls are TRBV20-1 and TRBJ1-2; D remains ambiguous. Germline assignment: CDR1 DFQATT and CDR2 SNEGSKA (reference sequence). CDR3 length equals 14 residues. Trimming removed 6 bases from V and 0 bases from J, with 14 bases in between. CDR3 sequence: CSAIPDQANYGYTF. The CDR3 DNA reads as TGCAGTGCGATTCCTGATCAAGCTAACTATGGCTACACCTTC.

The J gene is TRBJ2-7, the V gene TRBV7-2; 10 bases fit TRBD2. V lost 1 base, J lost 0 bases, and 6 bases stayed unmatched. Germline V lookup: CDR1 SGHTA, CDR2 FQGNSA. The CDR3 spans 17 residues. As DNA, the CDR3 is TGTGCCAGCAGCTTAGTCTCTAGCGGGGGCCTCTCCTACGAGCAGTACTTC. Amino acid sequence: CASSLVSSGGLSYEQYF.

This rearrangement joins TRBV5-8 to TRBJ2-1, with TRBD2 matching over 8 bases. The CDR3 covers 18 residues. CDR1 and CDR2 from the germline V gene are SGHTS and YDEGEE. V was clipped by 0 bases and J by 0 bases; unmatched bases: 8. The DNA for the CDR3 is TGTGCCAGCAGCTTGGACCGCGGGGGGTACTACTCCTACAATGAGCAGTTCTTC. Translation gives CASSLDRGGYYSYNEQFF.

V usage is TRBV6-2 or TRBV6-3 and J usage is TRBJ2-7; 7 bases match TRBD2. The CDR3 consists of 17 residues. V gave up 0 bases and J gave up 0 bases; unmatched junction bases: 8. In germline, CDR1 is MNHEY, CDR2 SVGEGT. The CDR3 nucleotides read TGTGCCAGCAGTTACTCCACTTACGGGAGGAGCTCCTACGAGCAGTACTTC. Translated: CASSYSTYGRSSYEQYF.

The chain is built from TRBV7-3 and TRBJ2-6; no reliable D call. V was trimmed by 6 bases and J by 0 bases, leaving 6 bases between them. Germline-derived CDR1 and CDR2 are SGHTA and FQGTGA. This CDR3 contains 14 residues. In nucleotides, the CDR3 is TGTGCCAGCAGTCCCAACTCTGGGGCCAACGTCCTGACTTTC. Its translation is CASSPNSGANVLTF.

The chain couples TRBV6-5 to TRBJ1-4, with D unclear. Germline CDR1 MNHEY, CDR2 SVGAGI. CDR3 length: 15 amino acids. Between the trimmed V and J ends, which lost 5 bases and 0 bases, there was a span of 10 bases. CDR3 region: CASSQHSATNEKLFF. In DNA, the CDR3 is TGTGCCAGCAGTCAACACAGCGCAACTAATGAAAAACTGTTTTTT.

This clonotype came up a few times. V gene TRBV28 combines with J gene TRBJ1-2; D gene unclear. Germline V gene data show CDR1 as MDHEN and CDR2 as SYDVKM. The CDR3 length is 13 residues. Trimming cost V 4 bases and J 4 bases, with 10 bases left between them. The CDR3 nucleotides read TGTGCCAGCAGTTCCCTAAAAGTCTATGGCTACACCTTC. Residues: CASSSLKVYGYTF.

This chain links TRBV28 with TRBJ1-2; maybe TRBD1 (6 bases). This CDR3 has 15 amino acids. Germline assignment: CDR1 MDHEN and CDR2 SYDVKM. The V gene lost 3 bases and the J gene lost 1 base, with 12 bases spanning the gap. Here the CDR3 reads CASSLPRTDNYGYTF. CDR3 sequence (DNA): TGTGCCAGCAGTTTGCCGCGGACAGATAACTATGGCTACACCTTC.

This clonotype was found a few times. The chain recombines TRBV5-1 with TRBJ2-7; 7 bases agree with TRBD1. Germline loops: CDR1 SGHRS, CDR2 YFSETQ. There are 15 residues in the CDR3. The V and J ends lost 4 bases and 3 bases, in that order; junction bases with no gene match: 10. CDR3 nucleotides: TGCGCCAGCAGCGAGTACGGGACAGCCCTCTACGAGCAGTACTTC. Its protein is CASSEYGTALYEQYF.

Turning to this clonotype: It may be a read error: a sequence one base away is much more abundant. This chain joins TRBV29-1 and TRBJ2-1, with 9 bases aligning to TRBD2. The end of the DNA fits TRBJ2-7 better, so the J call may be wrong. The CDR3 has 13 residues. Germline CDR1 and CDR2: SQVTM and ANQGSEA. CDR3 DNA sequence: TGCAGCGTGCGCGGACTAGCGAACAATGAGCAGTACTTC. Translation gives CSVRGLANNEQYF.

This clonotype was seen more than once but under ten times. The rearrangement joins TRBV29-1 to TRBJ1-2, with D perhaps matching TRBD1 (5 bases). The germline V gene encodes CDR1 SQVTM and CDR2 ANQGSEA. The CDR3 covers 13 residues. V lost 4 bases to trimming and J lost 3 bases, with 12 bases between them. The CDR3 spells CSVVQGSDYGYTF. The CDR3 DNA is TGCAGCGTTGTCCAGGGTAGTGACTATGGCTACACCTTC.

This clonotype was counted once. The junction and the germline gene differ at one end; a read error may be behind it. J is TRBJ1-1 and V is TRBV5-1; a possible D gene is TRBD1 (5 bases). The CDR3 has 16 residues. The germline gives CDR1 SGHRS, CDR2 YFSETQ. The CDR3 DNA reads as TGTGCCAGCAGCTTGGTTATCGGGGGTGTGAACACTGAAGCTTTCTTT. Residues: CASSLVIGGVNTEAFF.

By sample fraction, this clonotype is medium-sized (0.01 to 0.1%). The chain links TRBV7-8 to TRBJ1-5; D may be TRBD1 (6 bases). CDR3 length: 15 amino acids. Germline CDR1 and CDR2: SGHVS and FQNEAQ. With 1 base removed from V and 6 bases from J, the gap between germline ends came to 13 bases. Here the CDR3 reads CASSLGSGVLQPQHF. As DNA, the CDR3 is TGTGCCAGCAGCTTAGGTTCAGGGGTTCTTCAGCCCCAGCATTTT. Full variable domain (missing parts from reference TRBV7-8 and TRBJ1-5): GAGVSQSPRYKVAKRGQDVALRCDPISGHVSLFWYQQALGQGPEFLTYFQNEAQLDKSGLPSDRFFAERPEGSVSTLKIQRTQQEDSAVYLCASSLGSGVLQPQHFGDGTRLSIL.

This chain uses TRBV7-3 with TRBJ1-1; TRBD1 matches 7 bases. The V segment lost 5 bases and the J segment 10 bases; nucleotides outside the gene matches: 10. Germline V CDR1 and CDR2: SGHTA, FQGTGA. CDR3 size: 13 residues. The CDR3 DNA is TGTGCCAGCAGCGACCGGGGACAGTCACGAGCTTTCTTT. It translates to CASSDRGQSRAFF.